Below, 16 T cell receptor beta chains from the same sample are listed, as sequenced in a study of PD-1 blockade in classical Hodgkin lymphoma. As for time point: cycle 4 day 1 (C4D1), after 6 weeks of nivolumab. No patient escaped relapse after autologous stem cell transplantation, and brentuximab vedotin exposure varied. Sequencing used immunoSEQ multiplex PCR; TCRdb keeps in-frame clones, though not all of them. The sample records about 31,000 clones, approximately 80% being singletons. This specimen was peripheral blood mononuclear cells (PBMCs), taken before the fourth cycle of nivolumab. These receptors were taken from a human donor with classical Hodgkin lymphoma.

This clone was observed a handful of times. The V gene is TRBV28, the J gene TRBJ2-7; perhaps TRBD2 as D (5 bases). This CDR3 contains 17 residues. V was shortened by 3 bases and J by 1 base, with 19 bases between the two germline ends. Looked up from germline, CDR1 is MDHEN and CDR2 is SYDVKM. CDR3 sequence: CASSFLPAGLLSYEQYF. The CDR3 region has the DNA TGTGCCAGCAGTTTCCTGCCCGCCGGACTCTTGTCCTACGAGCAGTACTTC.

This clone came up a few times. The rearrangement uses TRBV7-9 and TRBJ2-1; 11 bases map to TRBD1. This CDR3 region has 15 residues. Germline CDR1 is SEHNR and CDR2 is FQNEAQ (reference sequence). Trimming removed 3 bases from V and 6 bases from J; junction bases left unmatched: 4. CDR3 sequence: CASSFGQGASNEQFF. CDR3 in DNA: TGTGCCAGCAGCTTCGGACAGGGGGCGTCCAATGAGCAGTTCTTC. Complete variable domain (other parts from reference TRBV7-9 and TRBJ2-1): DTGVSQNPRHKITKRGQNVTFRCDPISEHNRLYWYRQTLGQGPEFLTYFQNEAQLEKSRLLSDRFSAERPKGSFSTLEIQRTEQGDSAMYLCASSFGQGASNEQFFGPGTRLTVL.

V is TRBV2 and J is TRBJ1-2, with a possible D match to TRBD1 (5 bases). The CDR3 is 13 amino acids. CDR1 is SNHLY, CDR2 FYNNEI, per germline. Trimming pared 2 bases from V and 3 bases from J, leaving 7 bases between. The CDR3, as DNA: TGTGCCAGCAGTGAAAAGGGGTACTATGGCTACACCTTC. Encoded protein: CASSEKGYYGYTF.

This clone is medium-sized. The CDR3 DNA reads as TGTGCCAGTAGTATGTTAGGAGAGGGACGAGATCAGCCCCAGCATTTT. This translates into CASSMLGEGRDQPQHF. This sequence joins TRBV19 and TRBJ1-5, with D possibly TRBD1 on 5 matching bases. The CDR3 has 16 amino acids. V gave up 3 bases and J gave up 5 bases, with 17 bases separating them. Looked up from germline, CDR1 is LNHDA and CDR2 is SQIVND (reference sequence).

V usage is TRBV19 and J usage is TRBJ2-3; the D gene is possibly TRBD2 (6 bases). The V gene lost 11 bases and the J gene lost 1 base, with 22 bases spanning the gap. The V gene's germline CDR1 is LNHDA and CDR2 SQIVND (reference sequence). CDR3 size: 16 residues. The CDR3 reads CAASSIGRSRTDTQYF. The CDR3 region has the DNA TGTGCCGCCAGTAGTATAGGGAGGTCCCGCACAGATACGCAGTATTTT.

In the case of this clone: The CDR3 end shows no conserved phenylalanine or tryptophan, and so a read error is likely. The chain employs TRBV6-1 and TRBJ1-2; the D is unclear. The V gene lost 2 bases and the J gene lost 4 bases, with 11 bases spanning the gap. The CDR3 consists of 14 residues. CDR1 is MNHNS, CDR2 SASEGT, per germline. The CDR3 coding sequence is TGTGCCAGCAGTGAATTTGCCAGTCCCTATGGCTACACCCTC. Encoded protein: CASSEFASPYGYTL.

This chain joins TRBV12-5 and TRBJ2-6; 7 bases are a match to TRBD2. This CDR3 comprises 16 residues. Germline V gene sequence: CDR1 LGHNT, CDR2 FRNRAP. Germline trimming cut 2 bases from V and 2 bases from J; bases unmatched to any gene: 3. CDR3 protein: CASGLFRGAGANVLTF. The CDR3 DNA sequence: TGTGCTAGTGGTTTGTTCCGGGGGGCTGGGGCCAACGTCCTGACTTTC.

This chain uses TRBV14 with TRBJ2-3, with D perhaps TRBD2 (5 bases). The V end was cut by 4 bases, the J end by 1 base, with 15 bases between. CDR3 size: 16 residues. Germline lookup yields CDR1 SGHDN and CDR2 FVKESK. The CDR3 reads CASSPLRGWGTDTQYF. CDR3 in DNA: TGTGCCAGCAGCCCCCTCCGCGGGTGGGGCACAGATACGCAGTATTTT.

The chain uses TRBV4-3 and TRBJ1-4; D not resolved. V lost 0 bases, J lost 8 bases, and 10 bases lay in between. The CDR3 is 14 amino acids. Germline V gene data show CDR1 as LGHNA and CDR2 as YSLEER. The CDR3 DNA reads TGCGCCAGCAGCCAAGAGATCGGCAGGGAAAAACTGTTTTTT. This translates into CASSQEIGREKLFF.

The genes are TRBV19 and TRBJ1-1, with TRBD1 matching over 9 bases. This CDR3 is built from 17 residues. Trimming cost V 6 bases and J 1 base; bases outside gene matches: 12. Germline-derived CDR1 and CDR2 are LNHDA and SQIVND (reference sequence). CDR3 sequence (DNA): TGTGCCAGTAGGACCTACGACAGGGGGTCGGGGAACACTGAAGCTTTCTTT. It is translated as CASRTYDRGSGNTEAFF.

The V and J genes are TRBV11-2 and TRBJ2-7; no clear D gene. The CDR3 runs 15 residues. The germline V gene encodes CDR1 SGHAT and CDR2 FQNNGV. Between the trimmed V and J ends, which lost 5 bases and 0 bases, there was a span of 14 bases. The CDR3: CASSPASSASYEQYF. Here the CDR3 DNA reads TGTGCCAGCAGCCCCGCAAGCAGCGCCTCCTACGAGCAGTACTTC.

V usage is TRBV5-1 and J usage is TRBJ1-1; possibly TRBD1 for D (5 bases). The V and J ends lost 4 bases and 3 bases respectively, with 16 bases between them. CDR3 length equals 15 residues. From germline, CDR1 is SGHRS and CDR2 YFSETQ. The CDR3 region is CASSQTSRGDTEAFF. CDR3 DNA: TGCGCCAGCAGCCAAACGTCGAGGGGAGACACTGAAGCTTTCTTT.

This rearrangement joins TRBV6-5 to TRBJ2-5; 9 nucleotides match TRBD2. This CDR3 comprises 14 residues. The germline gives CDR1 MNHEY, CDR2 SVGAGI. With 0 bases clipped from V and 4 bases from J, the junction kept 0 bases outside the gene matches. This CDR3 is CASSYSAGGETQYF. The CDR3 bases are TGTGCCAGCAGTTACTCAGCGGGAGGAGAGACCCAGTACTTC.

The rearrangement links TRBV5-1 to TRBJ2-4, with TRBD1 matching over 9 bases. This CDR3 has 15 residues. V lost 0 bases to trimming and J lost 3 bases; unmatched junction nucleotides: 1. Germline loops: CDR1 SGHRS, CDR2 YFSETQ. The chain's CDR3 is CASSLGQGDKNIQYF. Written as DNA, the CDR3 is TGCGCCAGCAGCTTGGGACAGGGGGACAAAAACATTCAGTACTTC.

This chain connects TRBV28 to TRBJ2-7, with unresolved D. The germline CDR1 and CDR2 sequences are MDHEN and SYDVKM. The V end was cut by 3 bases, the J end by 6 bases, with 9 bases between. This CDR3 is built from 12 residues. CDR3 loop: CASSFSTPEQYF. CDR3 DNA: TGTGCCAGCAGTTTTTCCACCCCCGAGCAGTACTTC.

The chain joins TRBV10-3 to TRBJ2-5; tentatively, D is TRBD1 (6 bases). The germline V and J ends were trimmed by 10 bases and 5 bases, with 14 bases remaining between them. The CDR3 spans 12 residues. Looked up from germline, CDR1 is ENHRY and CDR2 is SYGVKD. In DNA form, the CDR3 reads TGTGCCACCCGAACAGGGCCGGAGACCCAGTACTTC. This translates into CATRTGPETQYF.